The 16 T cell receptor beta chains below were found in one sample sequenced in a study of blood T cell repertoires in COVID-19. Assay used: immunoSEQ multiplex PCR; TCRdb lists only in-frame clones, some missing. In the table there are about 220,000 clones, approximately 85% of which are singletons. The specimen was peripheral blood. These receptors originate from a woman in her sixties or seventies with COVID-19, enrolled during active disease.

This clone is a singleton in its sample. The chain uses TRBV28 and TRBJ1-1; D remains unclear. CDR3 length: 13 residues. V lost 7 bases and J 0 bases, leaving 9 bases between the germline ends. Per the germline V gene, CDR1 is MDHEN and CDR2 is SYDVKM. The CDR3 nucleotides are TGTGCCAGCACTTCTGGAGTGAACACTGAAGCTTTCTTT. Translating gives CASTSGVNTEAFF. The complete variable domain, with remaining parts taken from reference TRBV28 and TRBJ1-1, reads DVKVTQSSRYLVKRTGEKVFLECVQDMDHENMFWYRQDPGLGLRLIYFSYDVKMKEKGDIPEGYSVSREKKERFSLILESASTNQTSMYLCASTSGVNTEAFFGQGTRLTVV.

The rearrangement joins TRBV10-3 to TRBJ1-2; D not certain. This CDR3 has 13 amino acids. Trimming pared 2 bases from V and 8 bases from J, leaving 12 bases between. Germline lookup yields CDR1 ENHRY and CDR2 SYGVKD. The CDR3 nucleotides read TGTGCCATCAGTGAGCCGAGCGCATCGGGCTACACCTTC. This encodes CAISEPSASGYTF.

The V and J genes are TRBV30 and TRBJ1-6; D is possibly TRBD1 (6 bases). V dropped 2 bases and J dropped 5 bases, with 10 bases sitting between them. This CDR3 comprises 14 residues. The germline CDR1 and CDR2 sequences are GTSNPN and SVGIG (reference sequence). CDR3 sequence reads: CAWSRTANNSPLHF. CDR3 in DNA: TGTGCCTGGAGTAGGACAGCAAATAATTCACCCCTCCACTTT.

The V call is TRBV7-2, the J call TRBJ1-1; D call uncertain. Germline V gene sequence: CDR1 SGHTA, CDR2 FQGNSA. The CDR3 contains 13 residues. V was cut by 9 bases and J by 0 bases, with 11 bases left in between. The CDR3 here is CASSTSMNTEAFF. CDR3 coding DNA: TGTGCCAGTTCCACTTCGATGAACACTGAAGCTTTCTTT.

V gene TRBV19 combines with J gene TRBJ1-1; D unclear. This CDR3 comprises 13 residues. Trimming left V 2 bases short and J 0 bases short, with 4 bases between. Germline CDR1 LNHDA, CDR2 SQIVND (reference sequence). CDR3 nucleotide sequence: TGTGCCAGTAGTATAACAGTGAACACTGAAGCTTTCTTT. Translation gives CASSITVNTEAFF.

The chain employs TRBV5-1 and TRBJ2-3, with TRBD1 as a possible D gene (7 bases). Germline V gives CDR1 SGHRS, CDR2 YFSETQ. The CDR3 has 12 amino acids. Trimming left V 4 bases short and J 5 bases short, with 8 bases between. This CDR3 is CASSQGGDTQYF. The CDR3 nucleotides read TGCGCCAGCAGCCAGGGGGGAGATACGCAGTATTTT.

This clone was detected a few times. The CDR3 reads CSLGAEFTDTQYF. CDR3 bases: TGCAGCTTAGGGGCGGAATTCACAGATACGCAGTATTTT. The chain carries TRBV29-1 and TRBJ2-3; D is perhaps TRBD1 (5 bases). Germline V gene data show CDR1 as SQVTM and CDR2 as ANQGSEA. V dropped 8 bases and J dropped 2 bases, with 14 bases sitting between them. This CDR3 spans 13 amino acids.

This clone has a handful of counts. The CDR3, as DNA: TGCGCCAGCAGCCAAAATCCGGGACAGGGTGCGGGAAACACCATATATTTT. It translates to CASSQNPGQGAGNTIYF. The chain links TRBV4-3 to TRBJ1-3; 9 positions agree with TRBD1. CDR1 is LGHNA and CDR2 is YSLEER in the germline V gene. There are 17 residues in the CDR3. The V segment lost 2 bases and the J segment 4 bases; nucleotides outside the gene matches: 9.

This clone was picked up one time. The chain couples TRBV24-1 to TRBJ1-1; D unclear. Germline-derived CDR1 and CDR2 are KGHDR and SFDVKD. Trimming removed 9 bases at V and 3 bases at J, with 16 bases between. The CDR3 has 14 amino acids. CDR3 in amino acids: CATSGGGIDTEAFF. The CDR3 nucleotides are TGTGCCACCTCCGGTGGCGGGATTGACACTGAAGCTTTCTTT.

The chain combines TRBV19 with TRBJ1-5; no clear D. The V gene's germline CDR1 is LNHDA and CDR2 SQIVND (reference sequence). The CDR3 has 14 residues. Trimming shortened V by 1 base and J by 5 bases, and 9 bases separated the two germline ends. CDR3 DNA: TGTGCCAGTAGTATAGTGGAGGTTGATCAGCCCCAGCATTTT. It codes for CASSIVEVDQPQHF.

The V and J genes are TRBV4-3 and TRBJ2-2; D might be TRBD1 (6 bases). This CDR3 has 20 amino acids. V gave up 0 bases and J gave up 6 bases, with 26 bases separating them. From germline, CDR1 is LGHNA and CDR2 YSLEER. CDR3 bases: TGCGCCAGCAGCCAAGATACCTTCCAGGGGTCAATCGGGTTTGCCGGGGAGCTGTTTTTT. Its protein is CASSQDTFQGSIGFAGELFF.

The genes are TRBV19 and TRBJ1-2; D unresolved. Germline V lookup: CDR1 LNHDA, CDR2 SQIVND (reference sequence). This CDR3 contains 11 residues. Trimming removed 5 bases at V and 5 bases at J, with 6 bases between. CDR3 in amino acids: CASSWTYGYTF. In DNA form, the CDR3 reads TGTGCCAGTAGTTGGACTTATGGCTACACCTTC.

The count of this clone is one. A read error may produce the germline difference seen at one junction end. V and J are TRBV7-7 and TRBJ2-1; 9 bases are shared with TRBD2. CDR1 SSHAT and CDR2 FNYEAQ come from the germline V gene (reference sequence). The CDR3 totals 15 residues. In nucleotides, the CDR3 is TGTGCTAGCAGTATAGCGGGGGTGAGCCAGAATGAGCAGTTCTTC. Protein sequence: CASSIAGVSQNEQFF.

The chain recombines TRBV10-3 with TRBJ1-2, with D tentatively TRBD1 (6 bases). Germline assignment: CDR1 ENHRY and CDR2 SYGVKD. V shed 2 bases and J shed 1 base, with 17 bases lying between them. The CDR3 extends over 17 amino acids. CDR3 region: CAISEPSDGQLNYGYTF. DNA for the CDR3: TGTGCCATCAGTGAGCCGAGCGACGGACAGCTTAACTATGGCTACACCTTC.

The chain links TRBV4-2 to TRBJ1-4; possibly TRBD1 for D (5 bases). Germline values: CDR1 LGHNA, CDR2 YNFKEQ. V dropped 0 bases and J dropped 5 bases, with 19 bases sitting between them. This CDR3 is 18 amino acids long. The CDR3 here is CASSQESSGEAYNEKLFF. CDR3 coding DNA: TGTGCCAGCAGCCAAGAGTCGTCGGGGGAAGCGTACAATGAAAAACTGTTTTTT.

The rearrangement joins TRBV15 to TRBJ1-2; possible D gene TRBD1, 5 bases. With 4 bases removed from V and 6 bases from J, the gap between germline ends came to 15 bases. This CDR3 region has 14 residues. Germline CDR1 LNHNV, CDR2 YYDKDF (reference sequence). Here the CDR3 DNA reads TGTGCCACCAGCAATGGGAGGACATTCCATGGCTACACCTTC. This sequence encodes CATSNGRTFHGYTF.